The rows below give T cell receptor beta chains drawn from one sample of a study of blood T cell repertoires in COVID-19. This table comes from immunoSEQ multiplex PCR, and its TCRdb copy is limited to in-frame clones, with some not included. The sample records approximately 210,000 clones, over 75% being singletons. The material sequenced was PBMCs or T cells enriched from blood (not recorded which). These receptors were taken from a man aged 30 to 39 with acute COVID-19. Both conserved end residues are trimmed from each CDR3. The D gene is left open where the match is weak.

j_call v_call d_call cdr3_aa
TRBJ2-3 TRBV19 TRBD2 ASTPRTSSTDTQY
TRBJ1-6 TRBV24-1 NA ATSATGISPLH
TRBJ1-5 TRBV6-5 NA ASKQERNQPQH
TRBJ1-4 TRBV27 NA ASSPRQTNEKLF
TRBJ2-3 TRBV9 TRBD2 ASSYNKEMAGGRDTQY
TRBJ1-4 TRBV6-5 NA ASSYEQINEKLF
TRBJ2-1 TRBV6-4 TRBD2 ASSVSGGSYNEQF
TRBJ1-4 TRBV12-3/TRBV12-4 NA ASIGREKLF
TRBJ2-1 TRBV6-5 TRBD1 ASSYSGQVNEQF
TRBJ1-2 TRBV28 NA ASGGFNYGYT
TRBJ2-1 TRBV11-1 TRBD2 ASSSKGLAGLQWF
TRBJ1-5 TRBV2 TRBD1 ASSSGTGVGNQPQH
TRBJ1-6 TRBV7-9 NA ATPGGEVFSPLH
TRBJ2-3 TRBV14 NA ASSQVRGGQY
TRBJ2-1 TRBV7-9 TRBD1 ASSFRDRGYEQF
TRBJ1-1 TRBV3-1/TRBV3-2 NA ASSHVMRMGADTEAF
TRBJ2-2 TRBV6-1 NA ASSELRGAGELF
TRBJ1-3 TRBV10-3 NA AIGGLTGDSFD
TRBJ1-5 TRBV6-2/TRBV6-3 NA ASSYPYRGNQPQH
TRBJ2-7 TRBV11-2 TRBD2 ASSFSSGEAYEQY
TRBJ1-6 TRBV9 NA ASSVGESSYNSPLH
TRBJ2-7 TRBV29-1 NA SVEAYRERIYEQY
TRBJ1-4 TRBV11-1 TRBD1 ASSFGDSGEKLF
TRBJ2-7 TRBV19 NA ASSISGYEQY
TRBJ2-7 TRBV6-1 NA ASSETGYGICEQY
TRBJ1-1 TRBV3-1/TRBV3-2 NA ASSQPWRGQAGEAF
TRBJ1-1 TRBV10-2 NA ASGEGDLTEAF
TRBJ1-2 TRBV21-1 NA ASSWRHGYT
TRBJ2-1 TRBV7-6 TRBD2 ASSLPRGASGGAYNEQF
TRBJ2-2 TRBV9 NA ASSVHPGTGELF
TRBJ2-3 TRBV30 NA AWSGAAGGTDTQY
TRBJ1-2 TRBV11-2 NA ASSLGIQSRYGYT
TRBJ1-2 TRBV5-1 NA ASSLTSGYGYT
TRBJ1-3 TRBV25-1 TRBD1 ATSPSDRAGNTIY
TRBJ1-2 TRBV5-1 NA ASSGQTSNYGYT
TRBJ1-4 TRBV5-6 NA ASSLERAEKLF
TRBJ2-7 TRBV11-2 NA ASTLLGAGDEQY
TRBJ2-3 TRBV9 TRBD1 ASSPRDRKLTDTQY
TRBJ2-1 TRBV13 TRBD1 ASSPTGVGNEQF
TRBJ2-1 TRBV28 TRBD2 ASSLRELAGGPGNEQF
TRBJ1-3 TRBV9 NA ASSPGSYSGNTIY
TRBJ1-1 TRBV6-5 NA ASSLQANTEAF
TRBJ1-1 TRBV5-1 TRBD1 ASSLGQGGMNTEAF
TRBJ1-2 TRBV5-1 NA ASSPSGGDYGYT
TRBJ2-5 TRBV7-6 TRBD2 ASSPGLAGGETQY
TRBJ1-5 TRBV6-1 TRBD1 ASSEVRGGQGSNQPQH
TRBJ1-1 TRBV27 NA ASSPMRVSTEAF
TRBJ2-3 TRBV10-3 TRBD1 AISGQGVYTDTQY
TRBJ2-7 TRBV19 NA ASSPVPGYEQY
TRBJ2-3 TRBV9 TRBD2 ASSVLAGQSTDTQY
TRBJ1-3 TRBV4-1 NA ASSLSQQGYVNTIY
TRBJ2-7 TRBV18 TRBD2 ASSPRSGGQGEQY
TRBJ2-5 TRBV19 TRBD1 ASSNPRDRGGETQY
TRBJ1-2 TRBV7-9 NA ASSLSGHVNYGYT
TRBJ1-2 TRBV3-1/TRBV3-2 NA ASSPMGPGKDGYT
TRBJ2-5 TRBV5-6 TRBD2 ASSLTASGGFQETQY
TRBJ2-3 TRBV11-2 NA ASSLEGAVRGTDTQY